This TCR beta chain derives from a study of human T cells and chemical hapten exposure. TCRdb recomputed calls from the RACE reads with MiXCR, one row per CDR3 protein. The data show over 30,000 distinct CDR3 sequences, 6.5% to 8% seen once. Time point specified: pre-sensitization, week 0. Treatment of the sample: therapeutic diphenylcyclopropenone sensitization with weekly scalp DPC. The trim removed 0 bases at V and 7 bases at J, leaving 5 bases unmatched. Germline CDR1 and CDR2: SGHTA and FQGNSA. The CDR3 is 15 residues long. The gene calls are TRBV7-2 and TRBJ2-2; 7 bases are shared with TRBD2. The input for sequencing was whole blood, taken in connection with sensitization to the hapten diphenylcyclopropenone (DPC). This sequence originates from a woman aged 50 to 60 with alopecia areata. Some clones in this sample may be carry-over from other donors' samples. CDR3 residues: CASSLAGGPGGELFF. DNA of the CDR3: TGTGCCAGCAGCTTAGCGGGAGGGCCAGGCGGGGAGCTGTTTTTT.